This TCR beta chain was recovered during a study of graft-versus-host responses after intestinal transplantation. As for the study in general: Transplants were multivisceral, liver-intestinal, or isolated intestinal.

Germline V gene data show CDR1 as SEHNR and CDR2 as FQNEAQ (reference sequence). The junction had 4 bases not matched to a gene; V was cut back by 0 bases and J by 4 bases. This CDR3 has 16 amino acids. TCRdb keeps only in-frame clones here, not all; method: immunoSEQ multiplex PCR. The data hold roughly 13,000 clones, with 30% to 35% observed a single time. This clone is labeled as medium-sized (0.01 to 0.1%). This TCR came from a human patient who received an intestinal transplant. The source was alloreactive CD4+ T cells from a mixed lymphocyte reaction culture, collected before intestinal transplant. Subset described: CFSE-low proliferating T cells sorted from approximately 6-day pre-transplant mixed lymphocyte reaction (GvH or HvG direction). The rearrangement joins TRBV7-9 to TRBJ2-5; 11 bases are shared with TRBD1. CDR3 coding DNA: TGTGCCAGCAGCTTAGCCCGGACAGGGGGCGCAGAGACCCAGTACTTC. This codes for CASSLARTGGAETQYF.